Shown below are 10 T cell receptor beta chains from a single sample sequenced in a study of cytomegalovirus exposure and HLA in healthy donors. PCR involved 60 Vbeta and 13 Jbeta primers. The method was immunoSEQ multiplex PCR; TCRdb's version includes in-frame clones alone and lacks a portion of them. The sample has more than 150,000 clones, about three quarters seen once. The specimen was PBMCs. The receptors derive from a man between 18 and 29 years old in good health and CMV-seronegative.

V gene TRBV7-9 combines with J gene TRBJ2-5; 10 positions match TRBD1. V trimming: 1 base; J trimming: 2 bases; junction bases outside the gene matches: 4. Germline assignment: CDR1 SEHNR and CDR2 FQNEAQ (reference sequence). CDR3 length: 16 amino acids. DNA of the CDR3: TGTGCCAGCAGCTTAGTCGGGGACAGGGGACAAGAGACCCAGTACTTC. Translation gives CASSLVGDRGQETQYF.

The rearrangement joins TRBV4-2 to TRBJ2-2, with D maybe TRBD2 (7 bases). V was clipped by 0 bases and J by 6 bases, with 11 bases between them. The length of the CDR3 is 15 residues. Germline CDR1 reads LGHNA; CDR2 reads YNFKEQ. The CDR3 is CASSQEGRGAGELFF. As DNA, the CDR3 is TGTGCCAGCAGCCAAGAAGGGAGGGGGGCCGGGGAGCTGTTTTTT.

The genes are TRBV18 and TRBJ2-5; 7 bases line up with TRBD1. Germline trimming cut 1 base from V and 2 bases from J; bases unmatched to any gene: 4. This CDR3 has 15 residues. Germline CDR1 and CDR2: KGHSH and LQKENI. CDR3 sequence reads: CASSPRGGNQETQYF. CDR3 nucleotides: TGTGCCAGCTCACCACGAGGGGGCAATCAAGAGACCCAGTACTTC.

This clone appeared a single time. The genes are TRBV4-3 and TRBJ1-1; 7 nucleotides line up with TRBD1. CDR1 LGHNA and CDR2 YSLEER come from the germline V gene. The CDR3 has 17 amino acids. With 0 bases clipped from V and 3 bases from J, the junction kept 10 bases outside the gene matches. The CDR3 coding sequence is TGCGCCAGCAGCCAAGACAGGAGGGGGCGAGGTGACACTGAAGCTTTCTTT. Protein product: CASSQDRRGRGDTEAFF.

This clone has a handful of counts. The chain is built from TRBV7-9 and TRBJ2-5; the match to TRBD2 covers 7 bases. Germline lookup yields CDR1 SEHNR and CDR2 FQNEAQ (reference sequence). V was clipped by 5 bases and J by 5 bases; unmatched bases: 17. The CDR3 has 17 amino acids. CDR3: CASSPRGSGLTRETQYF. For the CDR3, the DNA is TGTGCCAGCAGCCCTCGGGGTAGCGGGCTGACCAGGGAGACCCAGTACTTC. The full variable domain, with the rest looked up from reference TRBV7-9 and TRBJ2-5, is DTGVSQNPRHKITKRGQNVTFRCDPISEHNRLYWYRQTLGQGPEFLTYFQNEAQLEKSRLLSDRFSAERPKGSFSTLEIQRTEQGDSAMYLCASSPRGSGLTRETQYFGPGTRLLVL.

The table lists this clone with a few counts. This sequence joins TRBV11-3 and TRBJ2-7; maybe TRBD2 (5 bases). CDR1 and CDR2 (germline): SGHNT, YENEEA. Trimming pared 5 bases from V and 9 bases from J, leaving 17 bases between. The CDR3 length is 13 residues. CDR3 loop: CASSQVRGAGQYF. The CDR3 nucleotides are TGTGCCAGCAGCCAAGTCCGGGGAGCTGGGCAGTACTTC.

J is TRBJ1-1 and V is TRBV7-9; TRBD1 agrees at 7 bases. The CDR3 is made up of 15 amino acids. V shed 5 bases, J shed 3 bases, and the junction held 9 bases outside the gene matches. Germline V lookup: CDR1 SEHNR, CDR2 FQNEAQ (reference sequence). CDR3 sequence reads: CASSRDSLGYTEAFF. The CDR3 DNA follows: TGTGCCAGCAGCCGGGACAGCTTGGGTTACACTGAAGCTTTCTTT.

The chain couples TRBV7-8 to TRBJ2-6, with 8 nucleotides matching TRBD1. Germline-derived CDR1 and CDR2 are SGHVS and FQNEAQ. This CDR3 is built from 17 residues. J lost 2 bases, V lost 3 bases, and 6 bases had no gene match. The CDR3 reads CASSFRQGRTGANVLTF. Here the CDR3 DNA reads TGTGCCAGCAGCTTCCGACAGGGGAGGACTGGGGCCAACGTCCTGACTTTC.

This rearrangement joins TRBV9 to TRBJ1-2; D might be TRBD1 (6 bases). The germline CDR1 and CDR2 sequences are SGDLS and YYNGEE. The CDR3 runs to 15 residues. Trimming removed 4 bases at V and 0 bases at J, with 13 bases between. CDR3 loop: CASSFRDTSNYGYTF. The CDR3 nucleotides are TGTGCCAGCAGCTTCCGGGACACCTCTAACTATGGCTACACCTTC. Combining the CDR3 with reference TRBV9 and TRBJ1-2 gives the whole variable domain DSGVTQTPKHLITATGQRVTLRCSPRSGDLSVYWYQQSLDQGLQFLIQYYNGEERAKGNILERFSAQQFPDLHSELNLSSLELGDSALYFCASSFRDTSNYGYTFGSGTRLTVV.

For the CDR3, the DNA is TGTGCCACCAGCAGAGATATGAGCGGGATCTACGAGCAGTACTTC. The encoded protein is CATSRDMSGIYEQYF. The chain combines TRBV15 with TRBJ2-7; 7 positions match TRBD2. Germline CDR1 is LNHNV and CDR2 is YYDKDF (reference sequence). The CDR3 spans 15 residues. Germline trimming cut 0 bases from V and 3 bases from J; bases unmatched to any gene: 5.